The rows below give T cell receptor beta chains drawn from one sample of a study of T cell responses to AZD1222 COVID-19 vaccine. The protocol was immunoSEQ multiplex PCR, while the TCRdb copy is restricted to in-frame clones and leaves out a portion. The top ten clones hold approximately 5% of a sample with about 140,000 clones, about 82% of them seen once. Sample: peripheral blood, taken 28 days after the second AZD1222 dose. The origin of the receptors is an adult who received the AZD1222 COVID-19 vaccine. Both conserved end residues are trimmed from each CDR3. The order of the fields is V gene, clone size, J gene, CDR3 protein. Size is omitted from some rows. Given values are once, few, many or a class for expanded clones.

>TRBV6-4|NA|TRBJ1-2
ASSGPPGKANYGYT
>TRBV7-8|NA|TRBJ2-5
ASSLLMTQQETQY
>TRBV7-6|NA|TRBJ2-2
ASSFQTNTGELF
>TRBV5-4|NA|TRBJ2-3
ASSLAGLTDTQY
>TRBV14|few|TRBJ1-1
ASSLTKMGDLNTEAF
>TRBV5-1|few|TRBJ2-3
ASSLERHEGPPTDTQY
>TRBV2|NA|TRBJ2-4
ASSPRQGAGNIQY
>TRBV28|few|TRBJ2-7
ASSFGSSWVHSSYEQY
>TRBV19|NA|TRBJ1-1
ASSTQGNTEAF
>TRBV28|NA|TRBJ2-3
ASSFGSLDTQY
>TRBV4-1|NA|TRBJ2-1
ASSQVRGQYNEQF
>TRBV7-9|NA|TRBJ2-5
ASSLDRATQETQY
>TRBV6-5|NA|TRBJ1-6
ASSYSADLNSPLH
>TRBV7-6|NA|TRBJ2-1
ASSPRTSGGATYNEQF
>TRBV3-1/TRBV3-2|NA|TRBJ2-7
ASSQEGLAGYDYEQY
>TRBV9|few|TRBJ2-1
ASSGQGHEQF
>TRBV5-6|NA|TRBJ2-7
ASSLRGVYEQY
>TRBV19|NA|TRBJ1-5
ASSALVPSALAQPQH
>TRBV7-6|NA|TRBJ2-1
ASSLNILRTSGRVNEQF
>TRBV19|NA|TRBJ2-7
ASSINLGRGRYEQY
>TRBV6-2/TRBV6-3|once|TRBJ1-2
ASSYSGALRGYT
>TRBV10-3|NA|TRBJ2-6
ANAGAGANVLT
>TRBV21-1|NA|TRBJ1-2
ASSKVWGAWGYT
>TRBV6-5|NA|TRBJ2-5
AGRGAGAAQETQY
>TRBV29-1|NA|TRBJ2-1
SAGQGSGNEQF
>TRBV6-5|NA|TRBJ1-6
ASSYAGHNNSPLH
>TRBV5-4|NA|TRBJ2-7
ASSPVGQGAYEQY
>TRBV11-2|NA|TRBJ2-7
ASSPPASGASYEQY
>TRBV23-1|NA|TRBJ1-3
ARADRGETIY
>TRBV15|NA|TRBJ2-7
ATSRGGTNYEQY
>TRBV5-4|NA|TRBJ2-1
ASSLPLISGNYYYNEQF
>TRBV7-9|NA|TRBJ1-3
ASSLIAGGASGNTIY
>TRBV4-1|NA|TRBJ2-2
ASSQPVQNTGELF
>TRBV19|NA|TRBJ1-5
ASLPPGNYQPQH
>TRBV3-1/TRBV3-2|NA|TRBJ2-7
ASSQDVSGGHYEQY
>TRBV7-2|NA|TRBJ2-7
ASSLGFQRASYEQY
>TRBV28|NA|TRBJ2-3
ASSWGRGTDTQY
>TRBV19|NA|TRBJ2-2
ASSIFKRGGLNTGELF
>TRBV5-4|NA|TRBJ1-1
ASSFQVTATEAF
>TRBV6-2/TRBV6-3|NA|TRBJ2-7
ASSYLRTSGRYEQY
>TRBV7-9|NA|TRBJ1-2
ASSLSQGNPGYT
>TRBV5-1|NA|TRBJ1-1
ASSFVQGGSTEAF
>TRBV11-2|NA|TRBJ1-2
ASSFPQGPDYGYT
>TRBV9|NA|TRBJ2-7
ASSLGQMTFYEQY
>TRBV5-6|once|TRBJ1-6
ASRDRTFPGSPLH
>TRBV6-5|NA|TRBJ1-2
ASSYAGGYT
>TRBV18|once|TRBJ2-7
ASSPPAGDYEQY
>TRBV5-1|NA|TRBJ2-7
ASSTSGTYEQY
>TRBV27|NA|TRBJ1-4
ASSLKINEKLF
>TRBV7-8|NA|TRBJ1-1
ASSLHFPDTEAF
>TRBV11-2|NA|TRBJ2-7
ASSPAGSYEQY